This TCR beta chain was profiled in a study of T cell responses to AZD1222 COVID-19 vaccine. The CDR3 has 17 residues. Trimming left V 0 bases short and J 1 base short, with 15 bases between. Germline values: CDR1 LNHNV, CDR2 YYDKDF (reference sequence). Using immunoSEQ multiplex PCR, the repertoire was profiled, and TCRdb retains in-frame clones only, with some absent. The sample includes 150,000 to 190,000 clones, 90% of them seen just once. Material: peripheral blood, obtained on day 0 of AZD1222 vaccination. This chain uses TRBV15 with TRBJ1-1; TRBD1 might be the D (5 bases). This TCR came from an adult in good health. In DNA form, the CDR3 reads TGTGCCACCAGCAGAGATGGCGGGGCCAGAGGGAACACTGAAGCTTTCTTT. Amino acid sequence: CATSRDGGARGNTEAFF.